The 27 T cell receptor beta chains listed next were all sequenced from one sample in a study of shared clonotypes between healthy human individuals. TCRdb's table, derived via immunoSEQ multiplex PCR, lists solely in-frame clones and lacks some. The sample consists of under 1,900,000 clones, about 98.5% of them appearing once. Sequencing was carried out using naive CD4+ T cells sorted from blood. Specified subset: CD45RA+ positively selected. These receptors all stem from a man aged 25-40 years in good health.

Only one count was recorded for this clone. The V and J genes are TRBV9 and TRBJ2-1; D is tentatively TRBD1 or TRBD2 (5 bases each). The CDR3 contains 14 residues. The ends were cut back, 3 bases at V and 3 bases at J, with 10 bases in the middle. Per germline, CDR1 SGDLS and CDR2 YYNGEE. The CDR3 nucleotides read TGTGCCAGCAGCGAGGGACGGATCTACAATGAGCAGTTCTTC. Its protein is CASSEGRIYNEQFF. Based on the CDR3 plus reference TRBV9 and TRBJ2-1, the full variable domain is DSGVTQTPKHLITATGQRVTLRCSPRSGDLSVYWYQQSLDQGLQFLIQYYNGEERAKGNILERFSAQQFPDLHSELNLSSLELGDSALYFCASSEGRIYNEQFFGPGTRLTVL.

This chain joins TRBV18 and TRBJ2-7; TRBD1 aligns across 10 bases. After removal of 2 bases from V and 6 bases from J, the junction contained 7 bases not matched to a gene. Germline V CDR1 and CDR2: KGHSH, LQKENI. CDR3 length equals 15 residues. For the CDR3, the DNA is TGTGCCAGCTCACCAGTCGGGACAGGGGTAGGCGAGCAGTACTTC. Its protein product is CASSPVGTGVGEQYF.

The CDR3 coding sequence is TGTGCCAGCAGTAGGGGGACTAGCGGGATTACCGGGGAGCTGTTTTTT. This encodes CASSRGTSGITGELFF. The V call is TRBV6-6, the J call TRBJ2-2; 13 bases agree with TRBD2. V trimming: 5 bases; J trimming: 5 bases; junction bases outside the gene matches: 5. The CDR3 totals 16 residues. The V gene's germline CDR1 is MNHNY and CDR2 SVGAGI (reference sequence).

This clone was seen a single time. V usage is TRBV5-4 and J usage is TRBJ2-5; 7 nucleotides agree with TRBD2. J was trimmed by 5 bases and V by 2 bases; bases with no gene match: 9. CDR1 SGHNT and CDR2 YYREEE come from the germline V gene (reference sequence). This CDR3 comprises 15 residues. CDR3 region: CASSFRGSPGETQYF. CDR3 DNA sequence: TGTGCCAGCAGCTTCCGCGGGAGCCCCGGGGAGACCCAGTACTTC.

For the CDR3, the DNA is TGTGCCAGTAGTATAGTTTACGGGAGGACCTACGAGCAGTACTTC. As protein: CASSIVYGRTYEQYF. The chain combines TRBV19 with TRBJ2-7, with 7 bases fitting TRBD2. Losses at the gene ends were 1 base for V and 2 bases for J; bases not matched to a gene: 5. The CDR3 runs to 15 residues. Germline V gene sequence: CDR1 LNHDA, CDR2 SQIVND (reference sequence).

This clone was seen just once. The chain joins TRBV5-4 to TRBJ1-3; possibly TRBD1 for D (5 bases). V lost 5 bases and J lost 0, with 12 bases in between. There are 15 residues in the CDR3. Per germline, CDR1 SGHNT and CDR2 YYREEE (reference sequence). In DNA, the CDR3 is TGTGCCAGCAGTTATATCGGGGGCTCTGGAAACACCATATATTTT. This translates into CASSYIGGSGNTIYF.

This clone has only one observation. The chain employs TRBV11-1 and TRBJ2-3; 9 bases are shared with TRBD2. The CDR3 spans 13 residues. Germline V gene lookup returns CDR1 SGHAT and CDR2 FQDESV (reference sequence). V shed 4 bases, J shed 6 bases, and the junction held 2 bases outside the gene matches. The CDR3 reads CASSSSGMDTQYF. DNA of the CDR3: TGTGCCAGCAGCTCTAGCGGGATGGATACGCAGTATTTT.

The gene calls are TRBV28 and TRBJ1-1, with 12 positions matching TRBD1. V gave up 2 bases and J gave up 11 bases; unmatched junction bases: 6. The CDR3 consists of 14 residues. Germline lookup yields CDR1 MDHEN and CDR2 SYDVKM. The CDR3 loop is CASSLLGQGAFAFF. In DNA, the CDR3 is TGTGCCAGCAGTTTACTGGGACAGGGGGCGTTCGCTTTCTTT.

The chain joins TRBV19 to TRBJ2-2; D is unclear. The V gene lost 6 bases and the J gene lost 3 bases, with 5 bases spanning the gap. The CDR3 spans 12 residues. CDR1 and CDR2 from the germline V gene are LNHDA and SQIVND (reference sequence). CDR3: CASRRYTGELFF. As DNA, the CDR3 is TGTGCCAGTAGAAGGTACACCGGGGAGCTGTTTTTT. Together with reference TRBV19 and TRBJ2-2, the CDR3 gives the full variable domain: DGGITQSPKYLFRKEGQNVTLSCEQNLNHDAMYWYRQDPGQGLRLIYYSQIVNDFQKGDIAEGYSVSREKKESFPLTVTSAQKNPTAFYLCASRRYTGELFFGEGSRLTVL.

V usage is TRBV7-8 and J usage is TRBJ1-2, with TRBD1 matching over 10 bases. The CDR3 has 17 amino acids. In germline, CDR1 is SGHVS, CDR2 FQNEAQ. Germline trimming cut 1 base from V and 8 bases from J; bases unmatched to any gene: 13. CDR3 nucleotides: TGTGCCAGCAGCTTAGTGACCCTGGACAGGGGGATTTTGGGCTACACCTTC. Its protein is CASSLVTLDRGILGYTF.

V and J are TRBV18 and TRBJ2-1; TRBD2 matches at 7 bases. This CDR3 contains 14 residues. The ends lost 1 base at V and 6 bases at J; junction bases unmatched: 3. The germline V gene encodes CDR1 KGHSH and CDR2 LQKENI. CDR3 coding DNA: TGTGCCAGCTCACCACTCAGGGAGGGCAATGAGCAGTTCTTC. Translation: CASSPLREGNEQFF.

DNA for the CDR3: TGTGCCAGCAGTCGGGGGGAAGGCACTGAAGCTTTCTTT. Protein product: CASSRGEGTEAFF. V and J are TRBV7-9 and TRBJ1-1, with D perhaps matching TRBD1 (5 bases). Germline V gene sequence: CDR1 SEHNR, CDR2 FQNEAQ (reference sequence). With 6 bases removed from V and 4 bases from J, the gap between germline ends came to 12 bases. The CDR3 spans 13 residues.

The rearrangement joins TRBV2 to TRBJ1-5; maybe TRBD1 (5 bases). CDR3 length: 13 residues. Deletions cut 7 bases from V and 4 bases from J, with 11 bases between. The germline gives CDR1 SNHLY, CDR2 FYNNEI. Here the CDR3 reads CASNRQMNQPQHF. CDR3 nucleotide sequence: TGTGCCAGCAATCGACAGATGAATCAGCCCCAGCATTTT.

In nucleotides, the CDR3 is TGTGCCAGCACCGGCAGGTCAATGGCAGATACGCAGTATTTT. Translated: CASTGRSMADTQYF. The V gene is TRBV6-1, the J gene TRBJ2-3; D remains unclear. The CDR3 runs 14 residues. With 7 bases removed from V and 4 bases from J, the gap between germline ends came to 15 bases. Germline V CDR1 and CDR2: MNHNS, SASEGT.

This clone was detected only a few times. The chain couples TRBV5-1 to TRBJ2-7, with 9 bases aligning to TRBD1. CDR1 is SGHRS and CDR2 is YFSETQ in the germline V gene. The ends lost 3 bases at V and 6 bases at J; junction bases unmatched: 7. This CDR3 is 14 amino acids long. The CDR3 DNA reads as TGCGCCAGCAGCTCCCCCACGACAGGGGGCGAGCAGTACTTC. Translating gives CASSSPTTGGEQYF.

Turning to this clone: The same CDR3 also results from other DNA sequences found in this sample. J is TRBJ2-7 and V is TRBV28; 8 nucleotides match TRBD2. Per the germline V gene, CDR1 is MDHEN and CDR2 is SYDVKM. The trim removed 6 bases at V and 0 bases at J, leaving 4 bases unmatched. The CDR3 is 14 amino acids. The CDR3 region is CASRTSGSSYEQYF. DNA of the CDR3: TGTGCCAGCAGAACTAGCGGTAGCTCCTACGAGCAGTACTTC.

CDR3 protein: CASTPGQQETQYF. The DNA of the CDR3 is TGTGCCAGCACCCCCGGACAGCAAGAGACCCAGTACTTC. The gene calls are TRBV28 and TRBJ2-5; D possibly corresponds to TRBD1 (6 bases). Germline CDR1 is MDHEN and CDR2 is SYDVKM. Trimming took off 7 bases at V and 2 bases at J, with 11 bases between the two ends. The CDR3 contains 13 residues. Complete variable domain (other parts from reference TRBV28 and TRBJ2-5): DVKVTQSSRYLVKRTGEKVFLECVQDMDHENMFWYRQDPGLGLRLIYFSYDVKMKEKGDIPEGYSVSREKKERFSLILESASTNQTSMYLCASTPGQQETQYFGPGTRLLVL.

This clone was detected only once. The chain has TRBV6-6 and TRBJ1-5; D is undetermined. From germline, CDR1 is MNHNY and CDR2 SVGAGI (reference sequence). V was clipped by 6 bases and J by 0 bases, with 6 bases between them. CDR3 length: 13 amino acids. DNA of the CDR3: TGTGCCAGCAGCCGTAGTAGCAATCAGCCCCAGCATTTT. Translated, it gives CASSRSSNQPQHF.

This chain connects TRBV27 to TRBJ1-4; D unclear. The V end lost 5 bases, the J end lost 0 bases, and 7 bases lay between the germline ends. The CDR3 consists of 14 residues. Looked up from germline, CDR1 is MNHEY and CDR2 is SMNVEV (reference sequence). The CDR3 protein is CASSIVATNEKLFF. CDR3 nucleotide sequence: TGTGCCAGCAGTATAGTTGCAACTAATGAAAAACTGTTTTTT.

As concerns this clone: Other DNA sequences within the sample encode an identical CDR3. The chain combines TRBV18 with TRBJ2-2; D remains unclear. Germline V gives CDR1 KGHSH, CDR2 LQKENI. The CDR3 loop spans 12 amino acids. V was trimmed by 2 bases and J by 6 bases, leaving 4 bases between them. The CDR3 protein is CASSPGPGELFF. Written as DNA, the CDR3 is TGTGCCAGCTCACCAGGACCCGGGGAGCTGTTTTTT. Based on the CDR3 plus reference TRBV18 and TRBJ2-2, the full variable domain is NAGVMQNPRHLVRRRGQEARLRCSPMKGHSHVYWYRQLPEEGLKFMVYLQKENIIDESGMPKERFSAEFPKEGPSILRIQQVVRGDSAAYFCASSPGPGELFFGEGSRLTVL.

The CDR3 protein is CASNRFIGQPQHF. The CDR3 DNA is TGTGCCAGCAATCGTTTTATCGGTCAGCCCCAGCATTTT. The rearrangement uses TRBV6-1 and TRBJ1-5; D unresolved. This CDR3 has 13 amino acids. Germline values: CDR1 MNHNS, CDR2 SASEGT. The V and J ends lost 7 bases and 6 bases respectively, with 13 bases between them.

This clone showed up just once. The V call is TRBV7-3, the J call TRBJ2-7, with TRBD2 as a possible D gene (6 bases). Trimming shortened V by 0 bases and J by 0 bases, and 12 bases separated the two germline ends. The CDR3 is 16 residues long. The V gene's germline CDR1 is SGHTA and CDR2 FQGTGA. The CDR3 coding sequence is TGTGCCAGCAGCTTAACGGGCGGGAACCCCTCCTACGAGCAGTACTTC. Translated, it gives CASSLTGGNPSYEQYF.

This chain connects TRBV28 to TRBJ2-5, with 9 positions matching TRBD1. CDR3 size: 15 residues. CDR1 is MDHEN and CDR2 is SYDVKM in the germline V gene. The V segment lost 1 base and the J segment 7 bases; nucleotides outside the gene matches: 7. CDR3 region: CASSLFWTGEVTQYF. The CDR3 coding sequence is TGTGCCAGCAGTTTATTTTGGACAGGGGAGGTGACCCAGTACTTC. The variable domain in full, with the rest retrieved from reference TRBV28 and TRBJ2-5, is DVKVTQSSRYLVKRTGEKVFLECVQDMDHENMFWYRQDPGLGLRLIYFSYDVKMKEKGDIPEGYSVSREKKERFSLILESASTNQTSMYLCASSLFWTGEVTQYFGPGTRLLVL.

V gene TRBV6-1 combines with J gene TRBJ1-4; D unresolved. The CDR3 consists of 13 residues. Germline loops: CDR1 MNHNS, CDR2 SASEGT. The V end lost 1 base, the J end lost 8 bases, and 8 bases lay between the germline ends. The CDR3 DNA reads as TGTGCCAGCAGTGAAGGGTTTTCCGAAAAACTGTTTTTT. Amino acids: CASSEGFSEKLFF.

The sample holds one count of this clone. The rearrangement links TRBV4-3 to TRBJ2-1; 11 nucleotides agree with TRBD2. V lost 4 bases, J lost 4 bases, and 12 bases stayed unmatched. CDR3 length: 18 amino acids. The germline V gene encodes CDR1 LGHNA and CDR2 YSLEER. This chain's CDR3 is CASSPTALAGGSYNEQFF. The DNA of the CDR3 is TGCGCCAGCAGCCCAACCGCCCTAGCGGGAGGATCTTACAATGAGCAGTTCTTC.

The chain has TRBV28 and TRBJ2-7; D possibly corresponds to TRBD2 (7 bases). This CDR3 region has 17 residues. Trimming took 6 bases from V and 2 from J, leaving 23 bases between them. The germline CDR1 and CDR2 sequences are MDHEN and SYDVKM. The CDR3, as DNA: TGTGCCAGCAGACCTCCTATGGGGGGGGGCCCTACCTACGAGCAGTACTTC. The encoded protein is CASRPPMGGGPTYEQYF. Full variable domain (rest looked up from reference TRBV28 and TRBJ2-7): DVKVTQSSRYLVKRTGEKVFLECVQDMDHENMFWYRQDPGLGLRLIYFSYDVKMKEKGDIPEGYSVSREKKERFSLILESASTNQTSMYLCASRPPMGGGPTYEQYFGPGTRLTVT.

On this clone: Other DNA sequences within the sample encode an identical CDR3. The chain carries TRBV7-9 and TRBJ2-3, with D possibly being TRBD1 or TRBD2 (5 bases each). Trimming cost V 0 bases and J 3 bases, with 7 bases left between them. Germline V CDR1 and CDR2: SEHNR, FQNEAQ (reference sequence). The CDR3 runs 14 residues. CDR3 DNA: TGTGCCAGCAGCTTAGCGGGACGAACAGATACGCAGTATTTT. This gives the protein CASSLAGRTDTQYF.